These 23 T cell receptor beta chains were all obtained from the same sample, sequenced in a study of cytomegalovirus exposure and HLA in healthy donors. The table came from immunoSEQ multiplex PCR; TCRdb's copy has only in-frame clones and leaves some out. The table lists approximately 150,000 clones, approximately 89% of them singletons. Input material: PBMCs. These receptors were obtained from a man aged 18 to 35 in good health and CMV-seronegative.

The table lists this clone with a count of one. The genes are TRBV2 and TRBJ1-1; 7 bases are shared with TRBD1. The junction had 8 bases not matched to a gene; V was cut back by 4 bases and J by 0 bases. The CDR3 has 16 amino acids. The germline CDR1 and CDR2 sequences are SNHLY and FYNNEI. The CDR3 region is CASSVGGGLMNTEAFF. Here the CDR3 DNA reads TGTGCCAGCAGTGTAGGAGGGGGCCTAATGAACACTGAAGCTTTCTTT. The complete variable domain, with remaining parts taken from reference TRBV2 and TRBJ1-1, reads EPEVTQTPSHQVTQMGQEVILRCVPISNHLYFYWYRQILGQKVEFLVSFYNNEISEKSEIFDDQFSVERPDGSNFTLKIRSTKLEDSAMYFCASSVGGGLMNTEAFFGQGTRLTVV.

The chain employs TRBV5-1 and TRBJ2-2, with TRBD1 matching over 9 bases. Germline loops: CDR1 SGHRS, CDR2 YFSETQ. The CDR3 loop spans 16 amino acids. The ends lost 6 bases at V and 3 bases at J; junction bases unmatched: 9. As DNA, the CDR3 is TGCGCCAGCACCCTCGGACAGGGGCTGGACACCGGGGAGCTGTTTTTT. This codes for CASTLGQGLDTGELFF.

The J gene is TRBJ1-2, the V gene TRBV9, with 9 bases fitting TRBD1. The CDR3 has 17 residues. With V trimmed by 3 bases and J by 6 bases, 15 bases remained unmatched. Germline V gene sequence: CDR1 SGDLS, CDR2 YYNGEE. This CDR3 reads CASSDLSGTGLRNGYTF. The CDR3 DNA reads TGTGCCAGCAGCGACCTATCCGGGACAGGGTTAAGGAATGGCTACACCTTC.

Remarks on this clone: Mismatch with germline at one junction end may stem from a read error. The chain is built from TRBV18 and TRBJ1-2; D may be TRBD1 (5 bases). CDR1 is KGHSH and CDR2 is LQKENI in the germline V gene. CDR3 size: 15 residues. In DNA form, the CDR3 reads TGTGCCAGCTCCCCACCCCGGGCCAGCAGGGATGGCTACACCTTC. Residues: CASSPPRASRDGYTF.

The CDR3 region is CASSLGQLSNQPQHF. CDR3 nucleotide sequence: TGTGCCAGCAGCTTGGGACAGTTAAGCAATCAGCCCCAGCATTTT. The chain recombines TRBV5-5 with TRBJ1-5, with a tentative D call TRBD1 (5 bases). CDR1 and CDR2 (germline): SGHKS, YYEKEE (reference sequence). This CDR3 spans 15 amino acids. The V and J ends lost 0 bases and 1 base respectively, with 8 bases between them. Full variable domain (rest looked up from reference TRBV5-5 and TRBJ1-5): DAGVTQSPTHLIKTRGQQVTLRCSPISGHKSVSWYQQVLGQGPQFIFQYYEKEERGRGNFPDRFSARQFPNYSSELNVNALLLGDSALYLCASSLGQLSNQPQHFGDGTRLSIL.

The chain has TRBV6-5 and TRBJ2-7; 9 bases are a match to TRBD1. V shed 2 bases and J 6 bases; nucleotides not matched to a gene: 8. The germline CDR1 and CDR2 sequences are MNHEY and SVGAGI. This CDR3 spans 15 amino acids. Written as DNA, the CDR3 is TGTGCCAGCAGTTACAACCAGGGACAGGGCCGCGAGCAGTACTTC. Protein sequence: CASSYNQGQGREQYF.

The CDR3 coding sequence is TGTGCCAGCCTTGACTGGGCGGGGGAGACCCAGTACTTC. Protein product: CASLDWAGETQYF. The chain joins TRBV6-5 to TRBJ2-5; D might be TRBD2 (6 bases). Germline V gene lookup returns CDR1 MNHEY and CDR2 SVGAGI. There are 13 residues in the CDR3. V gave up 8 bases and J gave up 5 bases, with 15 bases separating them.

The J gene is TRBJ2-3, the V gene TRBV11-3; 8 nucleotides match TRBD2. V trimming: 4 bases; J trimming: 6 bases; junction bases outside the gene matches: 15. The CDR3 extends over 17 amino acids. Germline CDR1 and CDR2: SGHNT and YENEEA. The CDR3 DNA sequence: TGTGCCAGCAGCTCGGGGGGGCCGAGAGTTGGTGGTGATACGCAGTATTTT. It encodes CASSSGGPRVGGDTQYF.

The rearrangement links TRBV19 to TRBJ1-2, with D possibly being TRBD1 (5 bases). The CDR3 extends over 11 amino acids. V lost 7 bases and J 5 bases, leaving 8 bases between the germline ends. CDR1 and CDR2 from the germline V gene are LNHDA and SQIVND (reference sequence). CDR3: CASTGWYGYTF. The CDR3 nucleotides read TGTGCCAGTACAGGGTGGTATGGCTACACCTTC.

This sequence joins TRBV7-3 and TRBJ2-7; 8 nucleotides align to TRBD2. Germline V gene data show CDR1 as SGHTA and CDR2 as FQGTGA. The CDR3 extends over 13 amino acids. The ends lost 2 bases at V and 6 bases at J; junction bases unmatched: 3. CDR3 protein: CASSLERGLEQYF. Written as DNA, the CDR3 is TGTGCCAGCAGCTTAGAGCGGGGGCTCGAGCAGTACTTC. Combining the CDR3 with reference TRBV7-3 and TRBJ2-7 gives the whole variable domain GAGVSQTPSNKVTEKGKYVELRCDPISGHTALYWYRQSLGQGPEFLIYFQGTGAADDSGLPNDRFFAVRPEGSVSTLKIQRTERGDSAVYLCASSLERGLEQYFGPGTRLTVT.

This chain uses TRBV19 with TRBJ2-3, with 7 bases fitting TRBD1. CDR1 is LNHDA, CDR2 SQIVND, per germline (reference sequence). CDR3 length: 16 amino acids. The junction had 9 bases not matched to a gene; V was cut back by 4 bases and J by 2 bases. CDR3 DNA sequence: TGTGCCAGTAGTACGGGGACAGCCCTCCCCACAGATACGCAGTATTTT. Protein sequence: CASSTGTALPTDTQYF.

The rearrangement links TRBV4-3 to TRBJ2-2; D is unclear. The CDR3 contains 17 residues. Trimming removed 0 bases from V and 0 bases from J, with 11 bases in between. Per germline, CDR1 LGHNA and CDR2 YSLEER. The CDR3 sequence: CASSQDVYSSNTGELFF. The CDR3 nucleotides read TGCGCCAGCAGCCAAGATGTGTATTCCTCGAACACCGGGGAGCTGTTTTTT.

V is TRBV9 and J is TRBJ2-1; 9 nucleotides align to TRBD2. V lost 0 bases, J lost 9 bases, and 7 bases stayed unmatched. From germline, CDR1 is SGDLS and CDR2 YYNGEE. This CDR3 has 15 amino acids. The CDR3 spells CASSVGKTSGSEQFF. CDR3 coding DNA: TGTGCCAGCAGCGTAGGGAAGACTAGCGGCAGTGAGCAGTTCTTC.

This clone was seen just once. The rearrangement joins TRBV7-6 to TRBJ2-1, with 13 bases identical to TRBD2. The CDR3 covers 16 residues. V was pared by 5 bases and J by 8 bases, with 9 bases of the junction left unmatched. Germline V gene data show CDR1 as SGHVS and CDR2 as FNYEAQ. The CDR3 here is CASSIGMTSGGHEQFF. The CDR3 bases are TGTGCCAGCAGCATAGGGATGACTAGCGGGGGGCATGAGCAGTTCTTC.

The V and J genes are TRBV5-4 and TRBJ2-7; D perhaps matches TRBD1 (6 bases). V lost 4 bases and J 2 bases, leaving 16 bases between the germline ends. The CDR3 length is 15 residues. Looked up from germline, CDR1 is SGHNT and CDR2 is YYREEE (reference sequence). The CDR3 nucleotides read TGTGCCAGCAGCGAGGGTCAGGGGCCTACCTACGAGCAGTACTTC. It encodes CASSEGQGPTYEQYF.

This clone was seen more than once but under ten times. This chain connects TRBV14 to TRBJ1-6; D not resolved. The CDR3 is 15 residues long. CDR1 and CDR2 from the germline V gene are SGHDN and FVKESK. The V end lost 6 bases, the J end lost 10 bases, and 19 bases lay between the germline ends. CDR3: CASSPPGRVGSPLHF. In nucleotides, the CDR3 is TGTGCCAGCAGTCCCCCCGGGAGGGTTGGATCACCCCTCCACTTT.

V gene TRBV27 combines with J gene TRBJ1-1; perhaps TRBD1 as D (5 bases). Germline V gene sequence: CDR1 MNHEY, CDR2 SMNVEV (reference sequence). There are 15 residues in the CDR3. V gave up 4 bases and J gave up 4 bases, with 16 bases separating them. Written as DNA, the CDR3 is TGTGCCAGCAGTTCCGTACAGGTATGGGGCACTGAAGCTTTCTTT. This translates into CASSSVQVWGTEAFF.

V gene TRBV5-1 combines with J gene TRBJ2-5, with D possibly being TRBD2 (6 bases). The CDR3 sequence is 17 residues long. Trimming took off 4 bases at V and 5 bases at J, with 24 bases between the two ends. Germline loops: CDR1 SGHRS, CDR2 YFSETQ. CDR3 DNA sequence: TGCGCCAGCAGCCGGGCGGGTAGCGGAGGGATCGGCGAGACCCAGTACTTC. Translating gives CASSRAGSGGIGETQYF.

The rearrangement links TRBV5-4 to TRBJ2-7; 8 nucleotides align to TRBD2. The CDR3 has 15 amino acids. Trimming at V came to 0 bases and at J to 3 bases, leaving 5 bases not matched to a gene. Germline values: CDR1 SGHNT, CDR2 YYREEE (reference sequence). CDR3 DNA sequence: TGTGCCAGCAGCTTGGGAGTAGCGGGGTTCTACGAGCAGTACTTC. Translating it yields CASSLGVAGFYEQYF.

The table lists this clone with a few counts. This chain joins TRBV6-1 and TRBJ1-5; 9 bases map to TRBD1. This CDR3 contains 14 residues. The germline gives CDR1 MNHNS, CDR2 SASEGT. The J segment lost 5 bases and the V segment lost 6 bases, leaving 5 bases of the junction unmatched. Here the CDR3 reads CASRRTGEDQPQHF. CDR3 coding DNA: TGTGCCAGCAGAAGGACAGGGGAGGATCAGCCCCAGCATTTT.

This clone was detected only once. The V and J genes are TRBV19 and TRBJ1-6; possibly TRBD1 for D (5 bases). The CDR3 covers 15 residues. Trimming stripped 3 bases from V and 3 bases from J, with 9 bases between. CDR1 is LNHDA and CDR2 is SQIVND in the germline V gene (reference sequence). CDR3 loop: CASSIPDNYNSPLHF. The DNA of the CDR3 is TGTGCCAGTAGTATCCCGGACAACTATAATTCACCCCTCCACTTT.

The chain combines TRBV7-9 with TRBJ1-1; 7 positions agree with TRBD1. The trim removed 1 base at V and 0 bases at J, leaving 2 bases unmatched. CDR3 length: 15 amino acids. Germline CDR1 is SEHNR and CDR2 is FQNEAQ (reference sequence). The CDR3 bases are TGTGCCAGCAGCTTAGGGGACAGATTGAACACTGAAGCTTTCTTT. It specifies CASSLGDRLNTEAFF.

The CDR3 sequence is CASGLVLGDRANTEAFF. The CDR3 coding sequence is TGTGCTAGTGGTTTGGTTCTGGGGGACAGGGCGAACACTGAAGCTTTCTTT. V gene TRBV12-5 combines with J gene TRBJ1-1, with 9 bases identical to TRBD1. This CDR3 region has 17 residues. Germline loops: CDR1 LGHNT, CDR2 FRNRAP. Trimming removed 0 bases from V and 1 base from J; junction bases left unmatched: 6.